These 20 T cell receptor beta chains were sequenced from one sample in a study of blood T cell repertoires in COVID-19. Generated by immunoSEQ multiplex PCR, the TCRdb table keeps only in-frame clones and is missing some. The data show hundreds of thousands of clones, roughly 90% seen once. Input material: PBMCs or T cells enriched from blood (not recorded which). These receptors were taken from a woman aged 35 to 49 who had recovered from COVID-19.

This clone was picked up a small number of times. The rearrangement links TRBV9 to TRBJ1-2, with 9 positions matching TRBD1. The junction had 2 bases not matched to a gene; V was cut back by 3 bases and J by 5 bases. Germline-derived CDR1 and CDR2 are SGDLS and YYNGEE. This CDR3 has 13 amino acids. The CDR3 coding sequence is TGTGCCAGCAGCGAAGGGACAGGGTATGGCTACACCTTC. Translation gives CASSEGTGYGYTF.

The chain recombines TRBV5-8 with TRBJ1-1; no clear D gene. Germline values: CDR1 SGHTS, CDR2 YDEGEE. The CDR3 sequence is 14 residues long. V lost 3 bases and J lost 0, with 9 bases in between. The DNA for the CDR3 is TGTGCCAGCAGCTCGCGGAACATGAACACTGAAGCTTTCTTT. This translates into CASSSRNMNTEAFF. Combining the CDR3 with reference TRBV5-8 and TRBJ1-1 gives the whole variable domain EAGVTQSPTHLIKTRGQQATLRCSPISGHTSVYWYQQALGLGLQFLLWYDEGEERNRGNFPPRFSGRQFPNYSSELNVNALELEDSALYLCASSSRNMNTEAFFGQGTRLTVV.

The V and J genes are TRBV6-5 and TRBJ1-5, with 9 bases aligning to TRBD1. V dropped 5 bases and J dropped 5; count of bases not matched to a gene: 4. Germline V CDR1 and CDR2: MNHEY, SVGAGI. The CDR3 runs to 14 residues. The chain's CDR3 is CASSLRTGDQPQHF. The CDR3 coding sequence is TGTGCCAGCAGTCTTAGGACAGGGGATCAGCCCCAGCATTTT.

The J gene is TRBJ2-2, the V gene TRBV24-1; a possible D gene is TRBD2 (6 bases). This CDR3 comprises 17 residues. Germline-derived CDR1 and CDR2 are KGHDR and SFDVKD. V shed 4 bases and J shed 1 base, with 15 bases lying between them. The CDR3 nucleotides read TGTGCCACCAGTGAGGGTACTAGCTTCAGGAACACCGGGGAGCTGTTTTTT. Its protein is CATSEGTSFRNTGELFF.

The rearrangement uses TRBV7-2 and TRBJ2-3; 11 nucleotides match TRBD2. The trim removed 5 bases at V and 5 bases at J, leaving 3 bases unmatched. This CDR3 region has 14 residues. CDR1 is SGHTA and CDR2 is FQGNSA in the germline V gene. The CDR3 coding sequence is TGTGCCAGCAGCCCGGGACTAGCGGTAGATACGCAGTATTTT. It encodes CASSPGLAVDTQYF.

CDR3: CSASNPGGTYEQYF. The CDR3 DNA reads as TGCAGTGCTAGTAACCCGGGAGGTACCTACGAGCAGTACTTC. The V gene is TRBV20-1, the J gene TRBJ2-7; TRBD2 matches 7 bases. Trimming removed 3 bases from V and 2 bases from J; junction bases left unmatched: 7. The CDR3 loop spans 14 amino acids. Per the germline V gene, CDR1 is DFQATT and CDR2 is SNEGSKA (reference sequence).

The gene calls are TRBV24-1 and TRBJ2-1, with 9 bases aligning to TRBD2. The CDR3 totals 13 residues. V dropped 12 bases and J dropped 6; count of bases not matched to a gene: 8. CDR1 is KGHDR, CDR2 SFDVKD, per germline. The CDR3 region has the DNA TGTGCCCCGGGACTAGCAGTCAGCAATGAGCAGTTCTTC. This encodes CAPGLAVSNEQFF.

This clone occurred a few times. V usage is TRBV3-1 (or the pseudogene TRBV3-2) and J usage is TRBJ2-7; possibly TRBD2 for D (5 bases). V was clipped by 4 bases and J by 2 bases, with 6 bases between them. Germline V gives CDR1 LGHDT, CDR2 YNNKEL (reference sequence). CDR3 size: 12 residues. CDR3 coding DNA: TGTGCCAGCAGCCTCGGGACCTACGAGCAGTACTTC. This sequence encodes CASSLGTYEQYF.

A few counts support this clone. J is TRBJ2-1 and V is TRBV5-1; TRBD2 aligns across 9 bases. CDR3 length equals 14 residues. Germline CDR1 reads SGHRS; CDR2 reads YFSETQ. Unmatched junction bases numbered 8, after V lost 7 bases and J lost 6 bases. The CDR3 DNA follows: TGCGCCAGCTCTGGCGGGGGGGCTACCAATGAGCAGTTCTTC. It yields the protein CASSGGGATNEQFF.

The rearrangement uses TRBV4-3 and TRBJ2-1, with TRBD2 matching 13 bases. The germline V gene has CDR1 LGHNA and CDR2 YSLEER. The CDR3 is made up of 17 amino acids. Unmatched junction bases numbered 5, after V lost 0 bases and J lost 6 bases. The CDR3 is CASSQDRGTSGINEQFF. In DNA, the CDR3 is TGCGCCAGCAGCCAAGATCGGGGGACTAGCGGGATCAATGAGCAGTTCTTC.

This chain links TRBV29-1 with TRBJ2-1; TRBD2 matches 8 bases. Germline V gives CDR1 SQVTM, CDR2 ANQGSEA. The CDR3 spans 13 residues. Unmatched junction bases numbered 5, after V lost 5 bases and J lost 5 bases. CDR3 protein: CSVLREDHNEQFF. CDR3 nucleotide sequence: TGCAGCGTTTTGCGGGAGGACCACAATGAGCAGTTCTTC.

The V call is TRBV5-1, the J call TRBJ1-1; no definite D call. Trimming left V 3 bases short and J 0 bases short, with 12 bases between. CDR1 is SGHRS and CDR2 is YFSETQ in the germline V gene. The CDR3 is made up of 15 amino acids. CDR3 in amino acids: CASSWTAGVNTEAFF. Here the CDR3 DNA reads TGCGCCAGCAGCTGGACGGCGGGAGTGAACACTGAAGCTTTCTTT.

This chain links TRBV24-1 with TRBJ2-4; TRBD2 matches at 12 bases. This CDR3 comprises 15 residues. CDR1 is KGHDR and CDR2 is SFDVKD in the germline V gene. Unmatched junction bases numbered 2, after V lost 2 bases and J lost 7 bases. CDR3 nucleotide sequence: TGTGCCACCAGTGATTCAACTAGCGGGAGGAACATTCAGTACTTC. This encodes CATSDSTSGRNIQYF.

The chain employs TRBV19 and TRBJ1-5; a weak D match, TRBD1 (5 bases). Trimming stripped 10 bases from V and 4 bases from J, with 8 bases between. Germline V gives CDR1 LNHDA, CDR2 SQIVND (reference sequence). The CDR3 is made up of 11 amino acids. The CDR3 sequence is CATGGNQPQHF. In DNA form, the CDR3 reads TGTGCCACCGGGGGAAATCAGCCCCAGCATTTT.

The gene calls are TRBV19 and TRBJ2-7; TRBD1 aligns across 7 bases. V lost 4 bases to trimming and J lost 3 bases; unmatched junction nucleotides: 6. The CDR3 runs 14 residues. Germline CDR1 LNHDA, CDR2 SQIVND (reference sequence). This chain's CDR3 is CASSRDRDSYEQYF. Written as DNA, the CDR3 is TGTGCCAGTAGTAGAGACCGGGACAGCTACGAGCAGTACTTC. Supplemented by reference TRBV19 and TRBJ2-7, the full variable domain reads DGGITQSPKYLFRKEGQNVTLSCEQNLNHDAMYWYRQDPGQGLRLIYYSQIVNDFQKGDIAEGYSVSREKKESFPLTVTSAQKNPTAFYLCASSRDRDSYEQYFGPGTRLTVT.

The V call is TRBV6-1, the J call TRBJ1-2; D uncertain. The CDR3 length is 14 residues. The germline gives CDR1 MNHNS, CDR2 SASEGT. The V end lost 2 bases, the J end lost 4 bases, and 11 bases lay between the germline ends. Written as DNA, the CDR3 is TGTGCCAGCAGTGAACAAACACAAACCTATGGCTACACCTTC. Translated: CASSEQTQTYGYTF.

This chain connects TRBV4-2 to TRBJ1-2; possible D gene TRBD1, 6 bases. CDR1 LGHNA and CDR2 YNFKEQ come from the germline V gene. The CDR3 extends over 14 amino acids. V lost 5 bases, J lost 8 bases, and 18 bases lay in between. The CDR3 protein is CASSSYYRDNGYTF. The CDR3, as DNA: TGTGCCAGCAGCTCCTACTACCGGGACAACGGCTACACCTTC.

The rearrangement uses TRBV6-5 and TRBJ2-1; TRBD1 agrees at 9 bases. The V segment lost 4 bases and the J segment 0 bases; nucleotides outside the gene matches: 1. Germline V gene sequence: CDR1 MNHEY, CDR2 SVGAGI. This CDR3 is built from 15 residues. CDR3 DNA sequence: TGTGCCAGCAGTTGGGACAGGGACTCCTACAATGAGCAGTTCTTC. Translating gives CASSWDRDSYNEQFF.

This chain joins TRBV7-2 and TRBJ1-1; D perhaps matches TRBD1 (5 bases). Germline lookup yields CDR1 SGHTA and CDR2 FQGNSA. There are 13 residues in the CDR3. V was shortened by 2 bases and J by 8 bases, with 12 bases between the two germline ends. CDR3 loop: CASSLITGSEAFF. The CDR3 nucleotides are TGTGCCAGCAGCTTAATAACAGGCTCCGAAGCTTTCTTT.

The chain links TRBV15 to TRBJ1-3; D remains unclear. The CDR3 is 15 residues long. V lost 2 bases to trimming and J lost 0 bases, with 8 bases between them. Germline-derived CDR1 and CDR2 are LNHNV and YYDKDF (reference sequence). CDR3 DNA: TGTGCCACCAGCAGAAACCGGGACTCTGGAAACACCATATATTTT. Protein product: CATSRNRDSGNTIYF.